Following are 19 T cell receptor beta chains from one sample sequenced in a study of response to subunit inactivated influenza vaccine. TCRdb re-analysed the RT-PCR reads in MiXCR, keeping a single row per CDR3 protein. The sample has around 520,000 distinct CDR3 sequences, about 25% seen once. The sample consisted of CD4+ T cells sorted from PBMCs, taken 5 days after vaccination. The receptors stem from a man aged 45-65 years who received an inactivated influenza vaccine.

This clonotype has more than one count but fewer than ten. J is TRBJ2-1 and V is TRBV7-2, with 10 bases fitting TRBD1. CDR1 and CDR2 (germline): SGHTA, FQGNSA. CDR3 length: 15 amino acids. V was clipped by 3 bases and J by 4 bases; unmatched bases: 3. CDR3 DNA: TGTGCCAGCAGCTTCAGGACAGGGGGGTACAATGAGCAGTTCTTC. Its protein product is CASSFRTGGYNEQFF.

The chain links TRBV5-1 to TRBJ1-2, with D perhaps TRBD1 (5 bases). Germline V CDR1 and CDR2: SGHRS, YFSETQ. The CDR3 runs to 13 residues. V lost 5 bases and J lost 4, with 12 bases in between. The CDR3 DNA follows: TGCGCCAGCAGTCCAGGGCCCAGCTATGGCTACACCTTC. It is translated as CASSPGPSYGYTF.

This clonotype has just one count. The V and J genes are TRBV19 and TRBJ2-1, with TRBD2 matching over 8 bases. The CDR3 runs to 16 residues. V shed 1 base, J shed 8 bases, and the junction held 10 bases outside the gene matches. CDR1 is LNHDA, CDR2 SQIVND, per germline (reference sequence). The CDR3 DNA sequence: TGTGCCAGTAGTATAGGAACTAGCGGACCTAGCGATGAGCAGTTCTTC. Its translation: CASSIGTSGPSDEQFF.

The chain recombines TRBV5-6 with TRBJ2-2, with D possibly TRBD2 on 5 matching bases. The CDR3 has 17 residues. The V end was cut by 3 bases, the J end by 2 bases, with 17 bases between. Germline values: CDR1 SGHDT, CDR2 YYEEEE. The CDR3 DNA follows: TGTGCCAGCAGCTCCCTCTTCAGCCTAGCAAACACCGGGGAGCTGTTTTTT. This translates into CASSSLFSLANTGELFF.

This clonotype was picked up a small number of times. The gene calls are TRBV6-1 and TRBJ1-6, with D possibly being TRBD1 (5 bases). CDR1 MNHNS and CDR2 SASEGT come from the germline V gene. The ends were cut back, 6 bases at V and 6 bases at J, with 12 bases in the middle. This CDR3 region has 14 residues. CDR3 sequence reads: CASSPPGGNSPLHF. CDR3 nucleotide sequence: TGTGCCAGCAGCCCCCCGGGGGGTAATTCACCCCTCCACTTT.

This sequence joins TRBV4-1 and TRBJ1-2, with unresolved D. The germline V and J ends were trimmed by 0 bases and 0 bases, with 14 bases remaining between them. The CDR3 has 17 amino acids. The germline V gene encodes CDR1 MGHRA and CDR2 YSYEKL. As DNA, the CDR3 is TGCGCCAGCAGCCAAGATATTTCAGGCTCGACTAACTATGGCTACACCTTC. Its translation is CASSQDISGSTNYGYTF.

This sequence joins TRBV4-1 and TRBJ1-3; D remains ambiguous. Germline loops: CDR1 MGHRA, CDR2 YSYEKL. V gave up 0 bases and J gave up 3 bases, with 9 bases separating them. The length of the CDR3 is 15 residues. As DNA, the CDR3 is TGCGCCAGCAGCCAAGATAGGAGGATTGGAAACACCATATATTTT. It is translated as CASSQDRRIGNTIYF.

The chain links TRBV10-3 to TRBJ2-7, with D unclear. Germline V lookup: CDR1 ENHRY, CDR2 SYGVKD. This CDR3 spans 17 amino acids. V dropped 0 bases and J dropped 0 bases, with 15 bases sitting between them. The CDR3 coding sequence is TGTGCCATCAGTGAGTCCGGTCCAGGAGTGAGCTCCTACGAGCAGTACTTC. Its translation is CAISESGPGVSSYEQYF.

The chain has TRBV5-1 and TRBJ2-1, with TRBD2 matching over 9 bases. This CDR3 is built from 16 residues. After removal of 3 bases from V and 4 bases from J, the junction contained 8 bases not matched to a gene. Germline V gives CDR1 SGHRS, CDR2 YFSETQ. The DNA for the CDR3 is TGCGCCAGCAGCTCCGCCAGCGGGGGGACTTACAATGAGCAGTTCTTC. It specifies CASSSASGGTYNEQFF.

The chain carries TRBV6-6 and TRBJ2-7; D may be TRBD2 (5 bases). Looked up from germline, CDR1 is MNHNY and CDR2 is SVGAGI (reference sequence). Between the trimmed V and J ends, which lost 4 bases and 2 bases, there was a span of 9 bases. The CDR3 has 13 residues. CDR3 sequence: CASSSREPYEQYF. The CDR3 DNA reads TGTGCCAGCAGTTCCCGGGAACCCTACGAGCAGTACTTC.

The chain joins TRBV19 to TRBJ2-1, with a possible D match to TRBD1 (6 bases). The CDR3 sequence is 12 residues long. CDR1 and CDR2 (germline): LNHDA, SQIVND (reference sequence). The V and J ends lost 6 bases and 9 bases respectively, with 12 bases between them. The CDR3 is CASSHRQVEQFF. The CDR3 nucleotides read TGTGCCAGTAGCCACCGACAGGTTGAGCAGTTCTTC. Full variable domain (outside the CDR3, taken from reference TRBV19 and TRBJ2-1): DGGITQSPKYLFRKEGQNVTLSCEQNLNHDAMYWYRQDPGQGLRLIYYSQIVNDFQKGDIAEGYSVSREKKESFPLTVTSAQKNPTAFYLCASSHRQVEQFFGPGTRLTVL.

The chain joins TRBV10-3 to TRBJ2-7, with D possibly matching TRBD1 (6 bases). Germline V gives CDR1 ENHRY, CDR2 SYGVKD. The CDR3 spans 15 residues. Trimming cost V 4 bases and J 0 bases, with 13 bases left between them. The CDR3 DNA follows: TGTGCCATCAGTGGTGGGGGCCTGAGCTCCTACGAGCAGTACTTC. Protein sequence: CAISGGGLSSYEQYF.

This clonotype was observed a few times. The V gene is TRBV11-3, the J gene TRBJ2-1; no reliable D call. V lost 5 bases and J 5 bases, leaving 10 bases between the germline ends. The CDR3 runs 13 residues. Germline CDR1 reads SGHNT; CDR2 reads YENEEA. CDR3: CASSAGPHNEQFF. CDR3 coding DNA: TGTGCCAGCAGCGCAGGACCACACAATGAGCAGTTCTTC.

This clonotype was seen repeatedly, ten times or more. V gene TRBV24-1 combines with J gene TRBJ2-6; perhaps D is TRBD1 or TRBD2 (5 bases each). The CDR3 is made up of 19 amino acids. Germline CDR1 reads KGHDR; CDR2 reads SFDVKD. V was shortened by 3 bases and J by 0 bases, with 17 bases between the two germline ends. The CDR3 DNA sequence: TGTGCCACCAGTGATGGATCCCGGGGCGCCTCCTCTGGGGCCAACGTCCTGACTTTC. It is translated as CATSDGSRGASSGANVLTF.

The V call is TRBV3-1, the J call TRBJ1-1, with TRBD1 matching over 10 bases. This CDR3 contains 16 residues. V lost 4 bases and J lost 7; bases outside the gene matches: 12. CDR1 and CDR2 (germline): LGHDT, YNNKEL (reference sequence). CDR3 loop: CASSPLSPGQGSEAFF. The DNA of the CDR3 is TGTGCCAGCAGCCCATTGAGCCCGGGACAGGGGAGTGAAGCTTTCTTT.

This sequence joins TRBV4-3 and TRBJ2-7; D gene unclear. Trimming pared 0 bases from V and 2 bases from J, leaving 8 bases between. The CDR3 is 14 residues long. Per the germline V gene, CDR1 is LGHNA and CDR2 is YSLEER. Here the CDR3 DNA reads TGCGCCAGCAGCCAAGACGGCCGAACCTACGAGCAGTACTTC. Protein: CASSQDGRTYEQYF.

This chain uses TRBV5-1 with TRBJ2-1; no definite D call. The CDR3 is 14 amino acids. Germline V gives CDR1 SGHRS, CDR2 YFSETQ. Trimming pared 1 base from V and 7 bases from J, leaving 12 bases between. The CDR3 loop is CASSLMASGNEQFF. The CDR3 DNA reads as TGCGCCAGCAGCTTGATGGCCAGTGGGAATGAGCAGTTCTTC.

The rearrangement uses TRBV9 and TRBJ2-3; D unclear. V was cut by 0 bases and J by 1 base, with 6 bases left in between. CDR3 length equals 14 residues. Per germline, CDR1 SGDLS and CDR2 YYNGEE. The CDR3 region has the DNA TGTGCCAGCAGCGTAGAGCGTCGCACAGATACGCAGTATTTT. This sequence encodes CASSVERRTDTQYF.

The chain couples TRBV2 to TRBJ2-1, with D unresolved. Trimming took off 2 bases at V and 4 bases at J, with 12 bases between the two ends. CDR1 and CDR2 from the germline V gene are SNHLY and FYNNEI. The CDR3 spans 15 residues. The CDR3 loop is CASSEMARKYNEQFF. Here the CDR3 DNA reads TGTGCCAGCAGTGAAATGGCGCGGAAATACAATGAGCAGTTCTTC.